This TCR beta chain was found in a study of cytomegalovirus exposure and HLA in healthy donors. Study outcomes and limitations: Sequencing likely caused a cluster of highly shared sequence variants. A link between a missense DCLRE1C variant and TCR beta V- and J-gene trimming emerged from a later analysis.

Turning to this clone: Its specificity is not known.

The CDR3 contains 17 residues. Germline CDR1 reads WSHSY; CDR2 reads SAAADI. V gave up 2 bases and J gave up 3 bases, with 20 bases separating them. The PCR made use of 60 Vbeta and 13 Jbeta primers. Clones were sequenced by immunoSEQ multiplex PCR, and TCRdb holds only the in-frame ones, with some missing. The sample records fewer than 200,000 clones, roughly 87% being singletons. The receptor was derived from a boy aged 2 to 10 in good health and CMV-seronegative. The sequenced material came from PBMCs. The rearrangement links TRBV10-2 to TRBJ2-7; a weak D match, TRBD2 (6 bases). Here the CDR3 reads CASSEGVWGELHYEQYF. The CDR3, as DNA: TGCGCCAGCAGTGAGGGGGTTTGGGGGGAGCTCCACTACGAGCAGTACTTC.